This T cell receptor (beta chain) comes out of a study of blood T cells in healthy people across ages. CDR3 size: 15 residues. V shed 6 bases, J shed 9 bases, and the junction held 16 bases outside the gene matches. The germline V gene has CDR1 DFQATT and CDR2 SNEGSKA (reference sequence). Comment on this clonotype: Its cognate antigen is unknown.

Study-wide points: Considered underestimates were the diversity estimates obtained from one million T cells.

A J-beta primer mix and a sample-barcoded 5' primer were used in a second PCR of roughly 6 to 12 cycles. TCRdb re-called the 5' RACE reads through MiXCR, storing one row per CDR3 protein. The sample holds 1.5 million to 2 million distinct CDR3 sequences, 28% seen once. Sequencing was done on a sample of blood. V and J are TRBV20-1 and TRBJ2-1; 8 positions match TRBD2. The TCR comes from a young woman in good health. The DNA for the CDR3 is TGCAGTGCCCCGAAGGTTCGGGGGGGGTCAGGTGAGCAGTTCTTC. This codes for CSAPKVRGGSGEQFF.